The following is a TCR beta chain sequence with its context. This record belongs to a study of blood T cell repertoires in COVID-19. Study-level information: Sites in the United States, Italy and Spain provided acute and convalescent COVID-19 samples. The cDNA or gDNA used as material had been derived from T cells, B-cell-depleted T cells, or PBMCs.

The CDR3 covers 16 residues. The germline gives CDR1 SNHLY, CDR2 FYNNEI. Trimming at V came to 8 bases and at J to 3 bases, leaving 16 bases not matched to a gene. In the authors' workflow: Using reference gene primer amplification, nucleated cell counts were estimated. The table came from immunoSEQ multiplex PCR; TCRdb's copy has only in-frame clones and leaves some out. The V and J calls and clone size were taken over from that table, and D and trimming were inferred from the DNA. The data show roughly 96,000 clones, roughly four fifths seen once. The sequencing input was peripheral blood. This chain uses TRBV2 with TRBJ2-7, with 7 bases that match TRBD1. The TCR was taken from a man between 60 and 70 years old with acute or convalescent COVID-19. DNA of the CDR3: TGTGCCAGCCGTGGAGTTCCAGGGGGACAGCACTACGAGCAGTACTTC. It encodes CASRGVPGGQHYEQYF.